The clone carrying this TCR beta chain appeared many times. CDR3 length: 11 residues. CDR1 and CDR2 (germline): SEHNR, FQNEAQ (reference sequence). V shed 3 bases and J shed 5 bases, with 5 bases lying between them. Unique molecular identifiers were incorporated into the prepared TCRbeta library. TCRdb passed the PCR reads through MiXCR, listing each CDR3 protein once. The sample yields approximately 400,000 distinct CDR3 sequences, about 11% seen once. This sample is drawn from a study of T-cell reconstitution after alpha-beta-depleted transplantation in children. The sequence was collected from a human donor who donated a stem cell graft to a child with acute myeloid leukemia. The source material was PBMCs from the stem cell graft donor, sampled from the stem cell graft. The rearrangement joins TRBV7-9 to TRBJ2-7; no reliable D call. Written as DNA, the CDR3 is TGTGCCAGCAGCTTCCAGAACGAGCAGTACTTC. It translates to CASSFQNEQYF.